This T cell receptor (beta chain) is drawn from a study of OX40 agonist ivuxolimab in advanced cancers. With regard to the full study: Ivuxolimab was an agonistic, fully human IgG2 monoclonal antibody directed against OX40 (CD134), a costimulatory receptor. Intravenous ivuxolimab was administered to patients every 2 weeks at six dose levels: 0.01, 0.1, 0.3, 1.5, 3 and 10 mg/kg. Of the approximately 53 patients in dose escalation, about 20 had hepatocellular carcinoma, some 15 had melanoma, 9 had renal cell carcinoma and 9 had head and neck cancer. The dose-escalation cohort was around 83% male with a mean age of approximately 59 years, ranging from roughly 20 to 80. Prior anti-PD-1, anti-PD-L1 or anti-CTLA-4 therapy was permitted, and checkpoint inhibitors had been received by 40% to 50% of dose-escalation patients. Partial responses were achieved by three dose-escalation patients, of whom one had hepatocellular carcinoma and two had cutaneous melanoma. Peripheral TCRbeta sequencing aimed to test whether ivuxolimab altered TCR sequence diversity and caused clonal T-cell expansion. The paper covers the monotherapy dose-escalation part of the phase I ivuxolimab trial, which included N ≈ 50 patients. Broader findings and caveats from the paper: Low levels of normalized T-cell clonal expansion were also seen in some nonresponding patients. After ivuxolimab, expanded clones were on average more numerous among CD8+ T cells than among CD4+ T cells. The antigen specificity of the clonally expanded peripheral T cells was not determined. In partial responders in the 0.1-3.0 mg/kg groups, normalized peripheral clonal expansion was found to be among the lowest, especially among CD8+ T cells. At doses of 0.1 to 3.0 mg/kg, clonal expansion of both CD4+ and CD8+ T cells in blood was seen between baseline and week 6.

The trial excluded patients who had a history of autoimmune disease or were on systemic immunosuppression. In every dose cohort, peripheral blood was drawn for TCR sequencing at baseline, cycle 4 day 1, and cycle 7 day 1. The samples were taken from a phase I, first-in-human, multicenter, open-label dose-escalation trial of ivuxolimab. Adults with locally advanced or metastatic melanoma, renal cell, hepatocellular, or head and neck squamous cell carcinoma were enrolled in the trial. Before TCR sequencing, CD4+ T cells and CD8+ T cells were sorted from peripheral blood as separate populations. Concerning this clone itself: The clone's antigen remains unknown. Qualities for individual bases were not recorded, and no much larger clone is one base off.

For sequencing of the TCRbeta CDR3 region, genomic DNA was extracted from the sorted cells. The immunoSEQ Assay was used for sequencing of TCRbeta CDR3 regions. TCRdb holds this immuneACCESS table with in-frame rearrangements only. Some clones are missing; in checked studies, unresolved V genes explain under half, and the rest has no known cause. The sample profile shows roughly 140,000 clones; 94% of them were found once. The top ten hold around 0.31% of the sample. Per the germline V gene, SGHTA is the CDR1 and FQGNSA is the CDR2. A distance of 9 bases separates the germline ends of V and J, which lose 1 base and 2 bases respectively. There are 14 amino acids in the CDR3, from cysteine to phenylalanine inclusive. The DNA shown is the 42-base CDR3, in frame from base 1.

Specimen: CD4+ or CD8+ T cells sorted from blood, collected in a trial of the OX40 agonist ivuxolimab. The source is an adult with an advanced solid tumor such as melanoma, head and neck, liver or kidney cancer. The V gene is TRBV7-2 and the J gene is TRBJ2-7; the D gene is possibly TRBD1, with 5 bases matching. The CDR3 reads CASSLVQGAYEQYF. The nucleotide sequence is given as TGTGCCAGCAGCTTAGTGCAGGGCGCCTACGAGCAGTACTTC.